The 17 T cell receptor beta chains in this list originate from one sample, sequenced in a study of blood T cell repertoires in COVID-19. Profiled with immunoSEQ multiplex PCR; TCRdb holds only in-frame clones, not every one. The sample holds roughly 200,000 clones; 87% are singletons and the top ten take about 0.96%. Sequenced material: peripheral blood. Source of these receptors: a woman under 30 who had recovered from COVID-19.

The count of this clone is one. The chain links TRBV10-3 to TRBJ2-1, with 8 bases that match TRBD2. Trimming took 10 bases from V and 2 from J; bases not matched to a gene: 10. The germline V gene encodes CDR1 ENHRY and CDR2 SYGVKD. This CDR3 region has 15 residues. CDR3 DNA: TGTGCCACGGGTGGCGGGAGGAGAACCTACAATGAGCAGTTCTTC. Amino acids: CATGGGRRTYNEQFF.

This chain uses TRBV4-1 with TRBJ1-2, with D maybe TRBD1 (5 bases). The CDR3 contains 13 residues. CDR1 is MGHRA, CDR2 YSYEKL, per germline. V lost 4 bases and J lost 7, with 13 bases in between. The CDR3 is CASSPQRDFGYTF. DNA for the CDR3: TGCGCCAGCAGCCCACAGAGGGACTTTGGCTACACCTTC.

The rearrangement links TRBV7-2 to TRBJ2-3; D unclear. The CDR3 is 15 amino acids. Germline CDR1 SGHTA, CDR2 FQGNSA. V lost 2 bases, J lost 2 bases, and 11 bases lay in between. The CDR3 is CASSLNAEPTDTQYF. As DNA, the CDR3 is TGTGCCAGCAGCTTAAATGCGGAGCCCACAGATACGCAGTATTTT.

Points on this clone: Because it lacks the conserved phenylalanine or tryptophan at the end, this CDR3 is likely a read error. The DNA is omitted, as the CDR3 cannot be located on it reliably, and the CDR3 follows TCRdb's listing. The chain couples TRBV20-1 to TRBJ2-7; TRBD2, as called in the table, went unchecked against the DNA. The CDR3 region is 11 residues in length, termini included. Germline V gives CDR1 DFQATT, CDR2 SNEGSKA (reference sequence). The CDR3 sequence: CSARPGLARGI.

This clone was observed a few times. The CDR3 DNA sequence: TGCGCCAGCAGCCAAGACACGGGAAACAATGAGCAGTTCTTC. This sequence encodes CASSQDTGNNEQFF. This chain links TRBV4-3 with TRBJ2-1; TRBD2 might be the D (5 bases). V was cut by 0 bases and J by 5 bases, with 8 bases left in between. This CDR3 comprises 14 residues. Germline V gene data show CDR1 as LGHNA and CDR2 as YSLEER.

The chain joins TRBV28 to TRBJ1-5; TRBD1 might be the D (5 bases). This CDR3 spans 15 amino acids. The germline CDR1 and CDR2 sequences are MDHEN and SYDVKM. V gave up 4 bases and J gave up 0 bases, with 10 bases separating them. The CDR3 loop is CASSSTDYSNQPQHF. The CDR3 DNA reads as TGTGCCAGCAGTTCGACAGATTATAGCAATCAGCCCCAGCATTTT.

The sample holds one count of this clone. This chain connects TRBV19 to TRBJ1-5; D call uncertain. CDR1 is LNHDA and CDR2 is SQIVND in the germline V gene (reference sequence). The V gene lost 3 bases and the J gene lost 0 bases, with 6 bases spanning the gap. This CDR3 has 14 amino acids. The chain's CDR3 is CASSIIGSNQPQHF. The DNA for the CDR3 is TGTGCCAGTAGTATTATCGGTAGCAATCAGCCCCAGCATTTT.

This chain joins TRBV2 and TRBJ2-1, with 8 bases lining up with TRBD1. This CDR3 region has 15 residues. Trimming took 6 bases from V and 0 from J; bases not matched to a gene: 4. Germline loops: CDR1 SNHLY, CDR2 FYNNEI. The CDR3 loop reads CASRGQGSSYNEQFF. The CDR3 DNA follows: TGTGCCAGCAGAGGACAGGGAAGCTCCTACAATGAGCAGTTCTTC.

This chain connects TRBV9 to TRBJ2-7; tentative D call: TRBD1 (5 bases). The CDR3 loop spans 16 amino acids. The germline V and J ends were trimmed by 4 bases and 4 bases, with 21 bases remaining between them. Germline CDR1 and CDR2: SGDLS and YYNGEE. The CDR3 DNA is TGTGCCAGCAGCCCAGAGAAGGGGCTAATACCTTACGAGCAGTACTTC. Its translation is CASSPEKGLIPYEQYF. Supplemented by reference TRBV9 and TRBJ2-7, the full variable domain reads DSGVTQTPKHLITATGQRVTLRCSPRSGDLSVYWYQQSLDQGLQFLIQYYNGEERAKGNILERFSAQQFPDLHSELNLSSLELGDSALYFCASSPEKGLIPYEQYFGPGTRLTVT.

As DNA, the CDR3 is TGTGCCAGCAGTTTGGACAGGGGCAATGAGCAGTTCTTC. It yields the protein CASSLDRGNEQFF. The J gene is TRBJ2-1, the V gene TRBV12-3 or TRBV12-4; 9 nucleotides match TRBD1. The CDR3 has 13 residues. Germline trimming cut 3 bases from V and 6 bases from J; bases unmatched to any gene: 0.

The table lists this clone with a few counts. This chain joins TRBV12-3 or TRBV12-4 and TRBJ1-6; 9 nucleotides align to TRBD1. The CDR3 is 13 residues long. V was pared by 6 bases and J by 9 bases, with 3 bases of the junction left unmatched. The CDR3 DNA reads TGTGCCAGCAGCAGGGACAGGGCTTCACCCCTCCACTTT. Its translation: CASSRDRASPLHF.

The gene calls are TRBV11-2 and TRBJ1-1, with a possible D match to TRBD1 (6 bases). Trimming shortened V by 1 base and J by 0 bases, and 12 bases separated the two germline ends. The CDR3 totals 16 residues. Germline CDR1 is SGHAT and CDR2 is FQNNGV. CDR3 amino acids: CASSLGTDFMNTEAFF. The CDR3 nucleotides read TGTGCCAGCAGCTTAGGGACAGACTTTATGAACACTGAAGCTTTCTTT.

The rearrangement joins TRBV2 to TRBJ1-1; no definite D call. This CDR3 is 13 amino acids long. V shed 3 bases and J shed 8 bases, with 13 bases lying between them. Per germline, CDR1 SNHLY and CDR2 FYNNEI. The CDR3 DNA reads as TGTGCCAGCAGTGAGGGTTATGAGGCCGAAGCTTTCTTT. Protein product: CASSEGYEAEAFF.

The CDR3 loop reads CASRLAGGSSYNEQFF. The DNA for the CDR3 is TGCGCCAGCAGACTAGCGGGGGGTTCCTCCTACAATGAGCAGTTCTTC. The chain employs TRBV5-1 and TRBJ2-1; 12 nucleotides align to TRBD2. This CDR3 contains 16 residues. Germline trimming cut 5 bases from V and 0 bases from J; bases unmatched to any gene: 3. CDR1 and CDR2 (germline): SGHRS, YFSETQ.

The J gene is TRBJ1-5, the V gene TRBV18; the match to TRBD1 covers 7 bases. The V gene end was trimmed by 3 bases and the J gene end by 5 bases; junction bases not matched to a gene: 10. The CDR3 runs to 16 residues. The germline V gene encodes CDR1 KGHSH and CDR2 LQKENI. The DNA of the CDR3 is TGTGCCAGCTCACCGGGATCCGCGGGACAGCATCAGCCCCAGCATTTT. Translation: CASSPGSAGQHQPQHF.

This clone was picked up one time. V gene TRBV19 combines with J gene TRBJ2-3; 11 positions agree with TRBD2. Germline CDR1 reads LNHDA; CDR2 reads SQIVND (reference sequence). CDR3 length equals 14 residues. With V trimmed by 3 bases and J by 8 bases, 4 bases remained unmatched. CDR3 DNA: TGTGCCAGTAGTATGGGACTAGCGGATGGTACGCAGTATTTT. This encodes CASSMGLADGTQYF.

The V and J genes are TRBV5-8 and TRBJ2-5; TRBD1 matches 12 bases. Germline values: CDR1 SGHTS, CDR2 YDEGEE. This CDR3 contains 17 residues. With V trimmed by 0 bases and J by 4 bases, 7 bases remained unmatched. The CDR3 region is CASSLEGTGGARETQYF. CDR3 nucleotides: TGTGCCAGCAGCTTGGAAGGGACAGGGGGCGCGAGAGAGACCCAGTACTTC.